Below are 28 T cell receptor beta chains sequenced from a single sample in a study of blood T cell repertoires in COVID-19 (dated by TCRdb to between 2020 and 2021). Libraries were made using the immunoSEQ multiplex PCR assay. TCRdb stores this immuneACCESS table with in-frame sequences only. Part of the clones is absent; in the studies checked, under half of the shortfall reflects unresolved V genes, and no reason is known for the rest. The sample records some 320,000 clones, more than 90% of which are singletons. 3% to 5% of the sample goes to the ten largest clones. The sequenced material came from PBMCs or T cells enriched from blood (not recorded which). Receptor source: a woman aged 30 to 39 who had been exposed to COVID-19.

In regard to this clone: Germline is not matched at one junction end, which may reflect a read error. The chain has TRBV5-1 and TRBJ2-7; 8 nucleotides align to TRBD2. CDR1 and CDR2 (germline): SGHRS, YFSETQ. This CDR3 is built from 14 residues. The CDR3 here is CASSSERAGLAIRF. The CDR3, as DNA: TGCGCCAGCAGCTCGGAAAGGGCAGGACTAGCCATTCGGTTC.

This chain uses TRBV11-2 with TRBJ2-7; D is unclear. The V gene's germline CDR1 is SGHAT and CDR2 FQNNGV. CDR3 length: 13 residues. With 0 bases removed from V and 6 bases from J, the gap between germline ends came to 9 bases. CDR3 sequence: CASSLDPPLEQYF. The CDR3 bases are TGTGCCAGCAGCTTAGACCCCCCCCTCGAGCAGTACTTC.

This rearrangement joins TRBV15 to TRBJ1-2; tentative D call: TRBD1 (6 bases). The CDR3 is 15 amino acids. Trimming shortened V by 0 bases and J by 5 bases, and 13 bases separated the two germline ends. From germline, CDR1 is LNHNV and CDR2 YYDKDF (reference sequence). DNA for the CDR3: TGTGCCACCAGCAGAGATCGAAACAGGGTTTATGGCTACACCTTC. It codes for CATSRDRNRVYGYTF. Drawing the rest from reference TRBV15 and TRBJ1-2, the complete variable domain is DAMVIQNPRYQVTQFGKPVTLSCSQTLNHNVMYWYQQKSSQAPKLLFHYYDKDFNNEADTPDNFQSRRPNTSFCFLDIRSPGLGDTAMYLCATSRDRNRVYGYTFGSGTRLTVV.

This chain connects TRBV18 to TRBJ1-2; D unresolved. This CDR3 has 12 amino acids. The germline V gene encodes CDR1 KGHSH and CDR2 LQKENI. With 3 bases removed from V and 5 bases from J, the gap between germline ends came to 7 bases. CDR3 residues: CASSPSGYGYTF. The DNA of the CDR3 is TGTGCCAGCTCACCGTCGGGGTATGGCTACACCTTC.

This chain connects TRBV3-1 (or the pseudogene TRBV3-2) to TRBJ2-7; a weak D match, TRBD2 (6 bases). Between the trimmed V and J ends, which lost 4 bases and 3 bases, there was a span of 16 bases. The CDR3 sequence is 15 residues long. From germline, CDR1 is LGHDT and CDR2 YNNKEL (reference sequence). The CDR3 DNA sequence: TGTGCCAGCAGCCGCACCTCCCTAGCGAGCTACGAGCAGTACTTC. Amino acid sequence: CASSRTSLASYEQYF.

This sequence joins TRBV5-1 and TRBJ1-2; D remains ambiguous. CDR1 is SGHRS and CDR2 is YFSETQ in the germline V gene. The germline V and J ends were trimmed by 0 bases and 1 base, with 16 bases remaining between them. The CDR3 runs to 17 residues. The CDR3 DNA sequence: TGCGCCAGCAGCTTGGAACCCTACCGGGATCTTAACTATGGCTACACCTTC. This translates into CASSLEPYRDLNYGYTF.

The chain has TRBV20-1 and TRBJ1-6; D is possibly TRBD1 (6 bases). Per germline, CDR1 DFQATT and CDR2 SNEGSKA (reference sequence). Trimming took off 3 bases at V and 12 bases at J, with 18 bases between the two ends. The CDR3 runs 14 residues. This CDR3 is CSASFGHARGPLHF. Here the CDR3 DNA reads TGCAGTGCTAGTTTCGGACATGCCAGGGGACCCCTCCACTTT.

As DNA, the CDR3 is TGTGCCACCAGCAGGGACAGCTTCTCCCAGCATTTT. Its translation: CATSRDSFSQHF. This chain connects TRBV15 to TRBJ1-5; maybe TRBD1 (6 bases). V lost 3 bases to trimming and J lost 11 bases, with 11 bases between them. The germline V gene encodes CDR1 LNHNV and CDR2 YYDKDF (reference sequence). The CDR3 consists of 12 residues.

The V call is TRBV6-5, the J call TRBJ2-2; D ambiguous. The germline V and J ends were trimmed by 6 bases and 4 bases, with 6 bases remaining between them. CDR1 and CDR2 (germline): MNHEY, SVGAGI. The CDR3 is made up of 12 amino acids. CDR3 in amino acids: CASRRSTGELFF. The CDR3 DNA is TGTGCCAGCAGGCGGTCCACCGGGGAGCTGTTTTTT.

The CDR3 sequence: CASSEARRGYTF. The CDR3 coding sequence is TGTGCCAGCAGTGAAGCGAGGCGGGGCTACACCTTC. The V gene is TRBV6-1, the J gene TRBJ1-2; D remains ambiguous. Germline CDR1 and CDR2: MNHNS and SASEGT. V lost 0 bases and J lost 8, with 7 bases in between. This CDR3 is built from 12 residues.

A remark on this clone: Other DNA sequences from this sample encode an identical CDR3 as well. The rearrangement joins TRBV7-2 to TRBJ1-2; D remains ambiguous. The germline V gene encodes CDR1 SGHTA and CDR2 FQGNSA. Trimming removed 2 bases from V and 3 bases from J, with 7 bases in between. There are 13 residues in the CDR3. This CDR3 reads CASSLYSYYGYTF. The CDR3 DNA reads as TGTGCCAGCAGCTTATACAGCTACTATGGCTACACCTTC.

The chain recombines TRBV6-2 or TRBV6-3 with TRBJ1-1, with D possibly TRBD1 on 5 matching bases. Between the trimmed V and J ends, which lost 3 bases and 0 bases, there was a span of 14 bases. CDR1 and CDR2 (germline): MNHEY, SVGEGT. This CDR3 has 16 amino acids. The CDR3 DNA sequence: TGTGCCAGCAGTTATTCTACAGGCCTCCTGAACACTGAAGCTTTCTTT. Translated, it gives CASSYSTGLLNTEAFF.

The rearrangement joins TRBV25-1 to TRBJ2-1, with D perhaps TRBD1 (6 bases). The CDR3 has 12 amino acids. Germline lookup yields CDR1 MGHDK and CDR2 SYGVNS. V lost 5 bases, J lost 8 bases, and 10 bases lay in between. This CDR3 reads CASSPQGHEQFF. In DNA, the CDR3 is TGTGCCAGCAGTCCACAGGGACATGAGCAGTTCTTC.

The chain is built from TRBV6-1 and TRBJ2-7, with a tentative D call TRBD1 (6 bases). V gave up 1 base and J gave up 4 bases, with 14 bases separating them. Germline V gives CDR1 MNHNS, CDR2 SASEGT. The CDR3 has 15 amino acids. CDR3 bases: TGTGCCAGCAGTGAAGAAGTACAGGGAGAGTACGAGCAGTACTTC. This gives the protein CASSEEVQGEYEQYF.

The chain combines TRBV24-1 with TRBJ2-5; 7 bases are a match to TRBD2. There are 14 residues in the CDR3. Germline CDR1 reads KGHDR; CDR2 reads SFDVKD. Germline trimming cut 3 bases from V and 3 bases from J; bases unmatched to any gene: 3. CDR3 sequence reads: CATSDTGGEETQYF. CDR3 DNA sequence: TGTGCCACCAGTGATACGGGGGGAGAAGAGACCCAGTACTTC.

V usage is TRBV5-4 and J usage is TRBJ1-2; 11 bases map to TRBD1. The V and J ends lost 2 bases and 10 bases, in that order; junction bases with no gene match: 7. The CDR3 length is 14 residues. Germline V CDR1 and CDR2: SGHNT, YYREEE (reference sequence). The CDR3 here is CASSFEGQGGDYTF. CDR3 nucleotide sequence: TGTGCCAGCAGCTTTGAGGGACAGGGGGGTGACTACACCTTC.

The chain recombines TRBV6-5 with TRBJ1-6, with D unclear. The CDR3 contains 15 residues. The V and J ends lost 5 bases and 4 bases respectively, with 12 bases between them. CDR1 is MNHEY, CDR2 SVGAGI, per germline. The CDR3 sequence is CASSRTSGYNSPLHF. CDR3 sequence (DNA): TGTGCCAGCAGTAGGACTTCAGGTTATAATTCACCCCTCCACTTT.

J is TRBJ2-7 and V is TRBV11-2; TRBD2 matches 12 bases. The CDR3 totals 15 residues. Germline V CDR1 and CDR2: SGHAT, FQNNGV. Unmatched junction bases numbered 3, after V lost 6 bases and J lost 0 bases. As DNA, the CDR3 is TGTGCCAGCAGTCAGACTAGCGGGAGCTCCTACGAGCAGTACTTC. Protein sequence: CASSQTSGSSYEQYF.

The V and J genes are TRBV11-1 and TRBJ2-7; perhaps TRBD2 as D (6 bases). V lost 3 bases to trimming and J lost 9 bases, with 12 bases between them. This CDR3 has 12 residues. Germline-derived CDR1 and CDR2 are SGHAT and FQDESV (reference sequence). DNA of the CDR3: TGTGCCAGCAGCTTCGGCCGGGGGTGGCAGTACTTC. Translated: CASSFGRGWQYF. Filled out from reference TRBV11-1 and TRBJ2-7, the complete variable domain reads EAEVAQSPRYKITEKSQAVAFWCDPISGHATLYWYRQILGQGPELLVQFQDESVVDDSQLPKDRFSAERLKGVDSTLKIQPAELGDSAMYLCASSFGRGWQYFGPGTRLTVT.

V is TRBV7-2 and J is TRBJ1-3; D is possibly TRBD1 (6 bases). The germline gives CDR1 SGHTA, CDR2 FQGNSA. Deletions cut 2 bases from V and 0 bases from J, with 14 bases between. The CDR3 totals 17 residues. The CDR3 nucleotides are TGTGCCAGCAGCTTAAGGGGGGGGATCAGCTCTGGAAACACCATATATTTT. Translating gives CASSLRGGISSGNTIYF.

The chain couples TRBV12-2 to TRBJ1-1; TRBD1 was called by the table and not checked on the DNA. TRBV12-2 is labeled a pseudogene. The CDR3 sequence is 15 residues long. The CDR3 protein is CASRNPTGGITEAFF. CDR3 nucleotide sequence: TGTGCAAGTCGCAATCCAACAGGGGGCATCACTGAAGCTTTCTTT.

The rearrangement links TRBV11-3 to TRBJ2-1, with TRBD1 matching over 9 bases. The V gene end was trimmed by 6 bases and the J gene end by 6 bases; junction bases not matched to a gene: 9. The germline V gene encodes CDR1 SGHNT and CDR2 YENEEA. The CDR3 is 15 residues long. This CDR3 reads CASRKSGTGINEQFF. CDR3 sequence (DNA): TGTGCCAGCAGGAAATCCGGGACAGGGATCAATGAGCAGTTCTTC.

V gene TRBV7-9 combines with J gene TRBJ1-2; no clear D. The CDR3 spans 11 residues. The V end was cut by 5 bases, the J end by 7 bases, with 8 bases between. Germline lookup yields CDR1 SEHNR and CDR2 FQNEAQ (reference sequence). The CDR3 DNA reads TGTGCCAGCAGCCTCACTTTTGGCTACACCTTC. Amino acid sequence: CASSLTFGYTF.

The V and J genes are TRBV7-2 and TRBJ1-2; D is uncertain. V lost 0 bases to trimming and J lost 8 bases, with 13 bases between them. Germline V CDR1 and CDR2: SGHTA, FQGNSA. The CDR3 covers 14 residues. CDR3 DNA: TGTGCCAGCAGCTTAGCCTCCGGGTGGAACGGCTACACCTTC. Translation gives CASSLASGWNGYTF.

This chain connects TRBV5-4 to TRBJ2-3; TRBD2 matches at 7 bases. Germline CDR1 reads SGHNT; CDR2 reads YYREEE (reference sequence). The CDR3 length is 16 residues. J lost 4 bases, V lost 1 base, and 9 bases had no gene match. The chain's CDR3 is CASSLYSGGGADTQYF. CDR3 bases: TGTGCCAGCAGCTTGTATTCTGGCGGGGGTGCAGATACGCAGTATTTT.

The rearrangement links TRBV4-2 to TRBJ2-3; D may be TRBD2 (6 bases). Germline V lookup: CDR1 LGHNA, CDR2 YNFKEQ. Deletions cut 2 bases from V and 2 bases from J, with 11 bases between. This CDR3 is built from 15 residues. The CDR3 nucleotides read TGTGCCAGCAGCCAAAGCGGGCGAACCACAGATACGCAGTATTTT. It is translated as CASSQSGRTTDTQYF.

The rearrangement uses TRBV11-2 and TRBJ2-3; 8 positions match TRBD2. The V gene end was trimmed by 5 bases and the J gene end by 4 bases; junction bases not matched to a gene: 8. The V gene's germline CDR1 is SGHAT and CDR2 FQNNGV. This CDR3 is 15 amino acids long. CDR3 nucleotide sequence: TGTGCCAGCAGCCCGCGGGGGGCCCTCCCAGATACGCAGTATTTT. This sequence encodes CASSPRGALPDTQYF.

CDR3 in amino acids: CASSESGNEQFF. The CDR3 DNA is TGTGCCAGCAGTGAGTCGGGGAATGAGCAGTTCTTC. The V call is TRBV2, the J call TRBJ2-1, with a weak D call TRBD2 (5 bases). Trimming removed 3 bases at V and 7 bases at J, with 7 bases between. The CDR3 extends over 12 amino acids. CDR1 is SNHLY, CDR2 FYNNEI, per germline. Drawing the rest from reference TRBV2 and TRBJ2-1, the complete variable domain is EPEVTQTPSHQVTQMGQEVILRCVPISNHLYFYWYRQILGQKVEFLVSFYNNEISEKSEIFDDQFSVERPDGSNFTLKIRSTKLEDSAMYFCASSESGNEQFFGPGTRLTVL.